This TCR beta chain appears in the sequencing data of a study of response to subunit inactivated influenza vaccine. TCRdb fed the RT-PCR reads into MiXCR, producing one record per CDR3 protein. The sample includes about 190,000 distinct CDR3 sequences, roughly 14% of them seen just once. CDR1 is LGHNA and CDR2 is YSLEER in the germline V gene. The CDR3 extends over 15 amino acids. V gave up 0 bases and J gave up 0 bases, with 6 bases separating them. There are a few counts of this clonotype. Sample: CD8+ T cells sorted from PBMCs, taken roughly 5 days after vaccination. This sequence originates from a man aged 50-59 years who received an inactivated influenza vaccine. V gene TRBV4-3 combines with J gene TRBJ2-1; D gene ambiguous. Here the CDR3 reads CASSQDRSSYNEQFF. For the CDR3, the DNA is TGCGCCAGCAGCCAAGATAGGAGCTCCTACAATGAGCAGTTCTTC.